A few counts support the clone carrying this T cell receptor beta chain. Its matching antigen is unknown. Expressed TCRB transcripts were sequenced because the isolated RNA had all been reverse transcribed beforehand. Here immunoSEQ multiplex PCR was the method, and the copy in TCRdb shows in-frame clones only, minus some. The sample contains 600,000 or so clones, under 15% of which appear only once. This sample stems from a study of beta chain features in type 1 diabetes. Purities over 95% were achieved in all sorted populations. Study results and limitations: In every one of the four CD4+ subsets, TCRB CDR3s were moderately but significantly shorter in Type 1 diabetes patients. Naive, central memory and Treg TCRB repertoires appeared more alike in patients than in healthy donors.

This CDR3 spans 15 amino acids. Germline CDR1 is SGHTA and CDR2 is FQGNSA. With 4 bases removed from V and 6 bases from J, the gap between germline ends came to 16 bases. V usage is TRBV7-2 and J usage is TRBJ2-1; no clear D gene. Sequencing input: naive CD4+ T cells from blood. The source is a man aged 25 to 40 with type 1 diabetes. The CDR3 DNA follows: TGTGCCAGCAGCTCTACTCCGCCCCGGTTCAATGAGCAGTTCTTC. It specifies CASSSTPPRFNEQFF.